This T cell receptor (beta chain) is drawn from a study of blood T cell repertoires in COVID-19 (TCRdb year 2020). Turning to the overall study: Samples from collaborators originated in the United States, Italy and Spain and spanned both the acute and convalescent phases of COVID-19. The prospective study material was composed of cDNA or gDNA derived from T cells, B-cell-depleted T cells, or PBMCs. The sample metadata nearly always contained a de-identified subject ID, COVID-19 status, age in years and sex. Where available, HLA class I and class II types were obtained from metadata supplied by the sample provider rather than from assay-based typing. The repertoires were released in a freely available public database intended as a resource for research on the immune response to SARS-CoV-2. Samples came from the ongoing ImmuneRACE study (first 160 participants) plus 1,254 subjects from 6 global collaborators. Subjects who had been exposed to COVID-19, were actively infected with it, or had recovered from it provided the deeply sampled blood TCRbeta repertoires that made up the dataset.

The immunoSEQ Assay, a bias-controlled multiplex PCR, was used to amplify TCRbeta CDR3 regions from genomic DNA. In the authors' own workflow: Within the assay, amplification of reference gene primers was used to estimate how many nucleated cells each sample contained. To quantify the absolute abundance of each unique TCRbeta CDR3 rearrangement, sequence reads were collapsed and filtered. Productive Simpson clonality was computed per sample as the square root of Simpson's diversity index over productive rearrangements. Imported from immuneACCESS, the table was reduced by TCRdb to in-frame sequences with V and J called. These copies leave out some clones; in studies compared against another copy, an unresolved V gene accounts for under half, and the cause of the remainder is not known. V and J calls and clone size are as listed in that table; D and trimming were resolved from the DNA. A total of under 500,000 clones appear in this sample, approximately 90% of them only once. Roughly 1.8% of the sample comes from the top ten.

Remarks on this clone: Its cognate antigen has yet to be identified. Per-nucleotide qualities are absent, and no much larger clonotype sits a single base away.

Enrolling through a virtual design, the prospective study's participants ranged in age from roughly 18 to 100 years and lived across around 25 United States geographic areas. In the prospective study, participants were assigned to cohorts based on the clinical history participants reported in a screening survey and a study questionnaire. Mobile phlebotomists in the prospective study collected whole blood, serum and a nasopharyngeal or oropharyngeal swab from every participant. Prospective study participants could optionally give additional blood draws and questionnaires over a 2-month period. Prospective study blood samples were shipped either frozen or at room temperature before DNA extraction. General conclusions and limits of the study: How much clinical and demographic metadata was included differed by source and by participant, and the metadata was provided uncurated.

The CDR3 spans 15 residues, from the cysteine through the phenylalanine. Only the CDR3 region is kept as DNA, spanning 45 bases read in frame from base 1. Via the germline V gene (reference sequence), CDR1 is LNHDA and CDR2 SQIVND. V is shortened by 7 bases, J by 0 bases, and the region joining them spans 10 bases. The rearrangement joined TRBV19 to TRBJ2-6; the D gene cannot be named for sure. The sequencing sample was made of PBMCs or T cells enriched from blood (not recorded which). The sequence derives from a woman younger than 30 with acute COVID-19. The CDR3 corresponds to CASTFAVSGANVLTF. The DNA reads as follows: TGTGCCAGTACGTTCGCAGTCTCTGGGGCCAACGTCCTGACTTTC.